A selection of T cell receptor beta chains follows, all from one sample in a study of vaccination and CD4 T cells after COVID-19. TCRdb used MiXCR to reprocess the PCR reads, holding one entry per CDR3 protein. The repertoire includes about 24,000 distinct CDR3 sequences, 50% to 65% of them detected once, and about 0.95% sits in the top ten. This specimen was CD4+ T cells from blood, taken before SARS-CoV-2 vaccination. These receptors originate from a human donor who had recovered from COVID-19. CDR3s include the opening cysteine and the closing phenylalanine or tryptophan. The order of the fields is CDR3 DNA, CDR3 protein, clone size, J gene, D gene, V gene. The D gene is left open where the match is weak. Only some rows state a clone size, as once, few, many or a class for expanded clones.

CDR3nt: TGTGCCAGCCGAGAATCGACCGGGACAGATTATCAGCCCCAGCATTTT
CDR3aa: CASRESTGTDYQPQHF
abundance: few
j_gene: TRBJ1-5
d_gene: TRBD1
v_gene: TRBV27

CDR3nt: TGTGCCAGCAGCCGCCGGCGGGCGGGAACCACAGATACGCAGTATTTT
CDR3aa: CASSRRRAGTTDTQYF
abundance: .
j_gene: TRBJ2-3
d_gene: .
v_gene: TRBV7-9

CDR3nt: TGTGCCACCAGTGAGAGGCGGTTCGATCAGCCCCAGCATTTT
CDR3aa: CATSERRFDQPQHF
abundance: .
j_gene: TRBJ1-5
d_gene: .
v_gene: TRBV24-1

CDR3nt: TGTGCCAGCAGTTTACGGGGCTACACCTTC
CDR3aa: CASSLRGYTF
abundance: .
j_gene: TRBJ1-2
d_gene: .
v_gene: TRBV27

CDR3nt: TGTGCCAGCACCGTGATAGCCACTGAAGCTTTCTTT
CDR3aa: CASTVIATEAFF
abundance: .
j_gene: TRBJ1-1
d_gene: .
v_gene: TRBV2

CDR3nt: TGTGCCAGCAGCGTACTAAGGGCTTGGGGCACAGATACGCAGTATTTT
CDR3aa: CASSVLRAWGTDTQYF
abundance: .
j_gene: TRBJ2-3
d_gene: .
v_gene: TRBV7-2

CDR3nt: TGCAGTGCCTGGGACAGCAACAATCAGCCCCAGCATTTT
CDR3aa: CSAWDSNNQPQHF
abundance: .
j_gene: TRBJ1-5
d_gene: TRBD1
v_gene: TRBV20-1

CDR3nt: TGTGCCAGCAGCGTACTAGCGGGATCCTCCTACGAGCAGTACTTC
CDR3aa: CASSVLAGSSYEQYF
abundance: .
j_gene: TRBJ2-7
d_gene: TRBD2
v_gene: TRBV27

CDR3nt: TGTGCCAGCAGTTTCTTGGACAGGTTTGATCAGCCCCAGCATTTT
CDR3aa: CASSFLDRFDQPQHF
abundance: .
j_gene: TRBJ1-5
d_gene: TRBD1
v_gene: TRBV27

CDR3nt: TGCAGTGCTAGAGATCTAGTGAACACCGGGGAGCTGTTTTTT
CDR3aa: CSARDLVNTGELFF
abundance: .
j_gene: TRBJ2-2
d_gene: .
v_gene: TRBV20-1

CDR3nt: TGTGCCAGCAGTTGGGGACTAGCGGGAGTTGTGGACGAGCAGTACTTC
CDR3aa: CASSWGLAGVVDEQYF
abundance: .
j_gene: TRBJ2-7
d_gene: TRBD2
v_gene: TRBV12-3/TRBV12-4

CDR3nt: TGTGCCAGCAGTCCCTGGACTAGCGGGGGGAGCACAGATACGCAGTATTTT
CDR3aa: CASSPWTSGGSTDTQYF
abundance: .
j_gene: TRBJ2-3
d_gene: TRBD2
v_gene: TRBV28

CDR3nt: TGTGCCAGCAGCCCGGACAGGGCTACGAATCAGCCCCAGCATTTT
CDR3aa: CASSPDRATNQPQHF
abundance: few
j_gene: TRBJ1-5
d_gene: TRBD1
v_gene: TRBV4-2

CDR3nt: TGTGCCAGCTCACCCCACACCTACGAGCAGTACTTC
CDR3aa: CASSPHTYEQYF
abundance: once
j_gene: TRBJ2-7
d_gene: .
v_gene: TRBV18

CDR3nt: TGTGCCAGCAGCAAAGCCCGGGACAGGGGGCTAGAAGAGACCCAGTACTTC
CDR3aa: CASSKARDRGLEETQYF
abundance: .
j_gene: TRBJ2-5
d_gene: .
v_gene: TRBV21-1

CDR3nt: TGTGCCAGCAGCCCATTCGGGACCACTACTAGGTCAGATACGCAGTATTTT
CDR3aa: CASSPFGTTTRSDTQYF
abundance: few
j_gene: TRBJ2-3
d_gene: .
v_gene: TRBV7-2

CDR3nt: TGCAGTGCTGGAATAGCGGGAGGTTCAGATACGCAGTATTTT
CDR3aa: CSAGIAGGSDTQYF
abundance: .
j_gene: TRBJ2-3
d_gene: TRBD2
v_gene: TRBV20-1

CDR3nt: TGCAGCGTTGAGGGGCCGGGACAGGGCTATGGCTACACCTTC
CDR3aa: CSVEGPGQGYGYTF
abundance: .
j_gene: TRBJ1-2
d_gene: TRBD1
v_gene: TRBV29-1

CDR3nt: TGCAGTGCTAGAGTCCCTAGCGGGACTTCCTACAATGAGCAGTTCTTC
CDR3aa: CSARVPSGTSYNEQFF
abundance: .
j_gene: TRBJ2-1
d_gene: TRBD2
v_gene: TRBV20-1

CDR3nt: TGTGCCAGCATCTCCGTAGCTGGGTTGGGGACCGGGGAGCTGTTTTTT
CDR3aa: CASISVAGLGTGELFF
abundance: .
j_gene: TRBJ2-2
d_gene: .
v_gene: TRBV7-2

CDR3nt: TGCAGCTCCGGGACTAGCGACCTTCGCGAGCAGTACTTC
CDR3aa: CSSGTSDLREQYF
abundance: few
j_gene: TRBJ2-7
d_gene: TRBD2
v_gene: TRBV20-1

CDR3nt: TGTGCCAGCAGCCAGCTGTGGGGGAACACCGGGGAGCTGTTTTTT
CDR3aa: CASSQLWGNTGELFF
abundance: .
j_gene: TRBJ2-2
d_gene: .
v_gene: TRBV4-2

CDR3nt: TGTGCCAGCAGCCCAGGGGCAGATAGCACAGATACGCAGTATTTT
CDR3aa: CASSPGADSTDTQYF
abundance: .
j_gene: TRBJ2-3
d_gene: .
v_gene: TRBV7-9

CDR3nt: TGTGCCAGCAGCAATGAGGACAGGGGGTGGCAGCCCCAGCATTTT
CDR3aa: CASSNEDRGWQPQHF
abundance: .
j_gene: TRBJ1-5
d_gene: .
v_gene: TRBV21-1

CDR3nt: TGTGCCAGCAGCTTAGGGACCGATAACTATGGCTACACCTTC
CDR3aa: CASSLGTDNYGYTF
abundance: .
j_gene: TRBJ1-2
d_gene: .
v_gene: TRBV7-3

CDR3nt: TGTGCCACCAGCAGGTGGGAGGATACGCAGTATTTT
CDR3aa: CATSRWEDTQYF
abundance: few
j_gene: TRBJ2-3
d_gene: .
v_gene: TRBV15

CDR3nt: TGTGCCAGCAGCCGGGACATAAGCAATCAGCCCCAGCATTTT
CDR3aa: CASSRDISNQPQHF
abundance: .
j_gene: TRBJ1-5
d_gene: .
v_gene: TRBV7-9

CDR3nt: TGTGCCAGCAGCTCCCGGGACAGCCAGCCCCAGCATTTT
CDR3aa: CASSSRDSQPQHF
abundance: .
j_gene: TRBJ1-5
d_gene: TRBD1
v_gene: TRBV7-9

CDR3nt: TGTGCCAGTAGCCCCGCGGCGGCAGCGGAAAAACTGTTTTTT
CDR3aa: CASSPAAAAEKLFF
abundance: .
j_gene: TRBJ1-4
d_gene: .
v_gene: TRBV19

CDR3nt: TGCGCCAGCAGTTTAGTGGGGGACACATATCGGACTGAAGCTTTCTTT
CDR3aa: CASSLVGDTYRTEAFF
abundance: .
j_gene: TRBJ1-1
d_gene: .
v_gene: TRBV4-3

CDR3nt: TGTGCCAGCAGTTACTCGTTAAGGGGGGCGAGGAATCAGCCCCAGCATTTT
CDR3aa: CASSYSLRGARNQPQHF
abundance: .
j_gene: TRBJ1-5
d_gene: .
v_gene: TRBV6-2/TRBV6-3

CDR3nt: TGTGCCAGCAGGCGGACAGGCTCGAGGCCCCAGCATTTT
CDR3aa: CASRRTGSRPQHF
abundance: once
j_gene: TRBJ1-5
d_gene: TRBD1
v_gene: TRBV28

CDR3nt: TGCGCCAGCAGCTCGCCGACAGGGTTCAGGGAGACCCAGTACTTC
CDR3aa: CASSSPTGFRETQYF
abundance: .
j_gene: TRBJ2-5
d_gene: TRBD1
v_gene: TRBV5-1

CDR3nt: TGTGCCAGCAGCTTGATTTCGGACACAGATACGCAGTATTTT
CDR3aa: CASSLISDTDTQYF
abundance: .
j_gene: TRBJ2-3
d_gene: .
v_gene: TRBV5-5

CDR3nt: TGCAGTGCTATGGACAGGTTGACCGGGGAGCTGTTTTTT
CDR3aa: CSAMDRLTGELFF
abundance: .
j_gene: TRBJ2-2
d_gene: TRBD1
v_gene: TRBV20-1

CDR3nt: TGTGCCAGCAGTGAAGAGGTATATGATGGCTACACCTTC
CDR3aa: CASSEEVYDGYTF
abundance: few
j_gene: TRBJ1-2
d_gene: .
v_gene: TRBV2

CDR3nt: TGCAGTGCTAGAGATTTTATGACAGGGCTGGGCCCCCAGCATTTT
CDR3aa: CSARDFMTGLGPQHF
abundance: few
j_gene: TRBJ1-5
d_gene: TRBD1
v_gene: TRBV20-1

CDR3nt: TGTGCCAGCAGCTTATTGGGGACAGGGATAAACTCTGGAAACACCATATATTTT
CDR3aa: CASSLLGTGINSGNTIYF
abundance: once
j_gene: TRBJ1-3
d_gene: TRBD1
v_gene: TRBV7-2

CDR3nt: TGTGCCAGCAGTGAAAGCGGGACTCCAGATACGCAGTATTTT
CDR3aa: CASSESGTPDTQYF
abundance: few
j_gene: TRBJ2-3
d_gene: TRBD2
v_gene: TRBV6-1

CDR3nt: TGTGCCAGCAGCCCCGACAGGGGAGCCTACGAGCAGTACTTC
CDR3aa: CASSPDRGAYEQYF
abundance: few
j_gene: TRBJ2-7
d_gene: TRBD1
v_gene: TRBV7-3

CDR3nt: TGCAGTGCTCGCAGCGGCGGAGGGGCCAACGTCCTGACTTTC
CDR3aa: CSARSGGGANVLTF
abundance: few
j_gene: TRBJ2-6
d_gene: .
v_gene: TRBV20-1

CDR3nt: TGTGCCAGCAGCCCTCTATCAGGGGCCAATCAGCCCCAGCATTTT
CDR3aa: CASSPLSGANQPQHF
abundance: few
j_gene: TRBJ1-5
d_gene: .
v_gene: TRBV11-3